The source of this T cell receptor (beta chain) is a study of identical twins. This CDR3 region has 12 residues. Germline assignment: CDR1 ENHRY and CDR2 SYGVKD. Trimming removed 8 bases at V and 7 bases at J, with 11 bases between. Template switching created a universal primer site, and the cDNA included unique molecular identifiers. One entry per CDR3 protein results from TCRdb running MiXCR on the 5' RACE reads. The sample shows fewer than 350,000 distinct CDR3 sequences, about 8.1% of them seen only once. The data were also submitted as part of a second study, on yellow fever vaccine responses in identical twins.

The chain has TRBV10-3 and TRBJ1-4, with D perhaps TRBD1 (5 bases). Input material: memory (CD45RO+) T cells sorted from blood. The TCR was taken from a woman aged 18-30 years in good health. CDR3 sequence (DNA): TGTGCCATCGGGGGGGGGACTGAAAAACTGTTTTTT. Protein: CAIGGGTEKLFF.